These 25 T cell receptor beta chains originate from one sample sequenced in a study of radiotherapy plus CTLA-4 blockade in lung cancer. Clones were sequenced by immunoSEQ multiplex PCR, and TCRdb holds only the in-frame ones, with some missing. The table lists approximately 37,000 clones, more than 60% of them singletons. Source: peripheral blood, taken from a patient treated with radiotherapy plus ipilimumab. All receptors derive from a human donor with non-small cell lung cancer who had stable disease on radiotherapy plus ipilimumab.

This chain uses TRBV19 with TRBJ2-1; TRBD2 matches 7 bases. Trimming cost V 6 bases and J 9 bases; bases outside gene matches: 11. The CDR3 has 14 residues. Germline values: CDR1 LNHDA, CDR2 SQIVND (reference sequence). The CDR3 is CASSLGGSRSEQFF. DNA for the CDR3: TGTGCCAGTAGCCTCGGGGGGAGTCGTAGTGAGCAGTTCTTC.

This clone was detected only a few times. The chain links TRBV5-4 to TRBJ2-7; 7 bases are shared with TRBD1. The germline V gene has CDR1 SGHNT and CDR2 YYREEE (reference sequence). CDR3 length: 15 amino acids. J lost 3 bases, V lost 4 bases, and 10 bases had no gene match. The CDR3 nucleotides are TGTGCCAGCAGCCGGGGACAGCTTGGGCTCTACGAGCAGTACTTC. Its translation: CASSRGQLGLYEQYF.

DNA for the CDR3: TGTGCCAGCAGTCTCCAAGCGGGGGGCACAGATACGCAGTATTTT. Translation gives CASSLQAGGTDTQYF. J is TRBJ2-3 and V is TRBV6-5; 8 bases fit TRBD2. Germline loops: CDR1 MNHEY, CDR2 SVGAGI. This CDR3 has 15 residues. Trimming at V came to 5 bases and at J to 1 base, leaving 5 bases not matched to a gene.

This sequence joins TRBV5-1 and TRBJ1-1; D remains unclear. The CDR3 contains 16 residues. Germline V gene data show CDR1 as SGHRS and CDR2 as YFSETQ. V was cut by 1 base and J by 1 base, with 14 bases left in between. The CDR3 nucleotides are TGCGCCAGCAGCTTGCGGTACGGGGTGAGGAACACTGAAGCTTTCTTT. Translating it yields CASSLRYGVRNTEAFF.

This chain links TRBV2 with TRBJ2-7; TRBD1 agrees at 10 bases. Germline V gene sequence: CDR1 SNHLY, CDR2 FYNNEI. Trimming took 8 bases from V and 6 from J; bases not matched to a gene: 7. The length of the CDR3 is 13 residues. The CDR3 region is CASRDRGLIEQYF. The CDR3 region has the DNA TGTGCCAGCCGGGACAGGGGTTTAATCGAGCAGTACTTC.

This chain connects TRBV18 to TRBJ2-5; TRBD1 matches 8 bases. V lost 6 bases and J lost 4; bases outside the gene matches: 16. CDR1 and CDR2 from the germline V gene are KGHSH and LQKENI. The CDR3 length is 17 residues. The CDR3 sequence: CASSPSTGGQAGETQYF. The CDR3 DNA follows: TGTGCCAGCTCGCCGTCAACAGGGGGACAGGCTGGAGAGACCCAGTACTTC. The whole variable domain, remainder taken from reference TRBV18 and TRBJ2-5, is NAGVMQNPRHLVRRRGQEARLRCSPMKGHSHVYWYRQLPEEGLKFMVYLQKENIIDESGMPKERFSAEFPKEGPSILRIQQVVRGDSAAYFCASSPSTGGQAGETQYFGPGTRLLVL.

The chain recombines TRBV11-2 with TRBJ1-1; TRBD1 agrees at 11 bases. CDR3 size: 17 residues. The V gene's germline CDR1 is SGHAT and CDR2 FQNNGV. The V segment lost 1 base and the J segment 1 base; nucleotides outside the gene matches: 5. The DNA of the CDR3 is TGTGCCAGCAGCTTAGGCGGACAGGGGGCGCGGAACACTGAAGCTTTCTTT. This encodes CASSLGGQGARNTEAFF.

The J gene is TRBJ2-3, the V gene TRBV2; 7 nucleotides line up with TRBD2. CDR1 is SNHLY, CDR2 FYNNEI, per germline. V was pared by 5 bases and J by 10 bases, with 9 bases of the junction left unmatched. CDR3 size: 13 residues. The CDR3, as DNA: TGTGCCAGCAGTCTAGGAGCGGGGCAGGCGCAGTATTTT. Its protein product is CASSLGAGQAQYF.

The rearrangement links TRBV29-1 to TRBJ1-1; maybe TRBD1 (6 bases). The germline V gene encodes CDR1 SQVTM and CDR2 ANQGSEA. Trimming removed 8 bases from V and 3 bases from J, with 22 bases in between. The CDR3 contains 15 residues. The CDR3 coding sequence is TGCAGCCCCACCCCCGGCAGGGGCTCTTACACTGAAGCTTTCTTT. Translation: CSPTPGRGSYTEAFF.

The chain links TRBV30 to TRBJ2-2; D not resolved. Germline V CDR1 and CDR2: GTSNPN, SVGIG (reference sequence). V was pared by 0 bases and J by 2 bases, with 4 bases between. The CDR3 contains 13 residues. Here the CDR3 DNA reads TGTGCCTGGAGTGTACACAACACCGGGGAGCTGTTTTTT. The encoded protein is CAWSVHNTGELFF. Drawing the rest from reference TRBV30 and TRBJ2-2, the complete variable domain is SQTIHQWPATLVQPVGSPLSLECTVEGTSNPNLYWYRQAAGRGLQLLFYSVGIGQISSEVPQNLSASRPQDRQFILSSKKLLLSDSGFYLCAWSVHNTGELFFGEGSRLTVL.

This clone has more than one count but fewer than ten. The J gene is TRBJ2-7, the V gene TRBV6-6; no clear D. The CDR3 runs to 11 residues. V was shortened by 5 bases and J by 2 bases, with 4 bases between the two germline ends. Germline V gene sequence: CDR1 MNHNY, CDR2 SVGAGI (reference sequence). CDR3 DNA: TGTGCCAGCAGTCAAACCTACGAGCAGTACTTC. Translated, it gives CASSQTYEQYF.

V and J are TRBV29-1 and TRBJ2-1, with D possibly matching TRBD2 (6 bases). V lost 5 bases and J lost 4, with 15 bases in between. CDR1 SQVTM and CDR2 ANQGSEA come from the germline V gene. The CDR3 has 14 residues. CDR3 residues: CSVSLAERYNEQFF. The DNA for the CDR3 is TGCAGCGTTTCCTTAGCGGAACGTTACAATGAGCAGTTCTTC.

The genes are TRBV14 and TRBJ1-6, with 8 nucleotides matching TRBD1. CDR3 size: 14 residues. V was pared by 3 bases and J by 13 bases, with 8 bases of the junction left unmatched. The germline V gene has CDR1 SGHDN and CDR2 FVKESK. The CDR3, as DNA: TGTGCCAGCAGCCAGACAGGGGTCAGGGCGCCCCTCCACTTT. It is translated as CASSQTGVRAPLHF.

The genes are TRBV5-6 and TRBJ2-4; a possible D gene is TRBD2 (5 bases). This CDR3 contains 17 residues. The ends were cut back, 2 bases at V and 0 bases at J, with 15 bases in the middle. Germline V gene data show CDR1 as SGHDT and CDR2 as YYEEEE. CDR3 amino acids: CASSFITPGLAKNIQYF. In nucleotides, the CDR3 is TGTGCCAGCAGCTTCATAACTCCAGGACTAGCCAAAAACATTCAGTACTTC.

The chain recombines TRBV5-1 with TRBJ1-2, with TRBD1 matching 9 bases. The germline CDR1 and CDR2 sequences are SGHRS and YFSETQ. V trimming: 1 base; J trimming: 4 bases; junction bases outside the gene matches: 8. The CDR3 spans 16 residues. The CDR3 is CASSLKVGTGPYGYTF. The DNA of the CDR3 is TGCGCCAGCAGCTTGAAGGTCGGGACAGGGCCCTATGGCTACACCTTC.

This chain connects TRBV4-3 to TRBJ2-1; no reliable D call. Germline CDR1 LGHNA, CDR2 YSLEER. V lost 0 bases, J lost 0 bases, and 9 bases lay in between. The length of the CDR3 is 16 residues. The CDR3 loop is CASSQDRLYSYNEQFF. The CDR3 DNA sequence: TGCGCCAGCAGCCAAGATCGTTTGTACTCCTACAATGAGCAGTTCTTC.

The chain is built from TRBV7-2 and TRBJ1-2; D ambiguous. The CDR3 has 13 residues. Germline lookup yields CDR1 SGHTA and CDR2 FQGNSA. Trimming left V 7 bases short and J 0 bases short, with 9 bases between. The CDR3 region is CASTAGANYGYTF. The CDR3, as DNA: TGTGCCAGCACCGCCGGGGCTAACTATGGCTACACCTTC.

V and J are TRBV5-5 and TRBJ1-2; 8 bases are a match to TRBD1. This CDR3 has 16 residues. Trimming at V came to 2 bases and at J to 6 bases, leaving 12 bases not matched to a gene. Germline V gives CDR1 SGHKS, CDR2 YYEKEE (reference sequence). In DNA, the CDR3 is TGTGCCAGCAGCTTTTGGTTGGAAGGACAGGGAGATGGCTACACCTTC. This translates into CASSFWLEGQGDGYTF. Full variable domain (outside the CDR3, taken from reference TRBV5-5 and TRBJ1-2): DAGVTQSPTHLIKTRGQQVTLRCSPISGHKSVSWYQQVLGQGPQFIFQYYEKEERGRGNFPDRFSARQFPNYSSELNVNALLLGDSALYLCASSFWLEGQGDGYTFGSGTRLTVV.

The chain recombines TRBV5-6 with TRBJ1-2; a weak D match, TRBD1 (5 bases). Germline CDR1 is SGHDT and CDR2 is YYEEEE. Between the trimmed V and J ends, which lost 4 bases and 4 bases, there was a span of 17 bases. The length of the CDR3 is 15 residues. This CDR3 reads CASSPTGGTFYGYTF. Written as DNA, the CDR3 is TGTGCCAGCAGCCCCACCGGGGGGACTTTCTATGGCTACACCTTC.

V is TRBV6-6 and J is TRBJ2-1; TRBD2 agrees at 13 bases. The V gene end was trimmed by 9 bases and the J gene end by 2 bases; junction bases not matched to a gene: 7. Germline lookup yields CDR1 MNHNY and CDR2 SVGAGI (reference sequence). The CDR3 consists of 16 residues. CDR3 DNA: TGTGCCAGTCACGGGACTAGCGGGGTCGCCTACAATGAGCAGTTCTTC. Its translation: CASHGTSGVAYNEQFF.

This sequence joins TRBV29-1 and TRBJ2-1; 13 bases align to TRBD2. The CDR3 consists of 15 residues. CDR1 and CDR2 (germline): SQVTM, ANQGSEA. With 6 bases clipped from V and 3 bases from J, the junction kept 5 bases outside the gene matches. CDR3 loop: CSVRGLAGSYNEQFF. The DNA for the CDR3 is TGCAGCGTGAGGGGACTAGCGGGGAGCTACAATGAGCAGTTCTTC.

The chain couples TRBV30 to TRBJ1-4; possibly TRBD1 for D (5 bases). V was pared by 2 bases and J by 6 bases, with 13 bases between. CDR1 and CDR2 from the germline V gene are GTSNPN and SVGIG (reference sequence). The CDR3 consists of 14 residues. CDR3 sequence reads: CAWSRGLGDEKLFF. CDR3 in DNA: TGTGCCTGGAGTCGGGGACTCGGGGATGAAAAACTGTTTTTT.

The rearrangement links TRBV30 to TRBJ2-3; D is unclear. The CDR3 consists of 11 residues. Trimming took 2 bases from V and 8 from J, leaving 8 bases between them. Germline V gene lookup returns CDR1 GTSNPN and CDR2 SVGIG (reference sequence). CDR3 in DNA: TGTGCCTGGAGTCGATGGAGTACGCAGTATTTT. It translates to CAWSRWSTQYF.

The chain joins TRBV7-2 to TRBJ1-2; tentatively, D is TRBD1 (6 bases). Per germline, CDR1 SGHTA and CDR2 FQGNSA. Trimming pared 1 base from V and 5 bases from J, leaving 8 bases between. CDR3 length: 13 residues. The CDR3 DNA follows: TGTGCCAGCAGCTTAGTGGGGGCGTATGGCTACACCTTC. Amino acids: CASSLVGAYGYTF.

The chain uses TRBV19 and TRBJ2-1; 9 bases map to TRBD2. Germline V lookup: CDR1 LNHDA, CDR2 SQIVND (reference sequence). V lost 9 bases, J lost 3 bases, and 12 bases stayed unmatched. The CDR3 is 16 residues long. The DNA for the CDR3 is TGTGCCAGCCGGGGGCTAGCGGGGAGTTACTACAATGAGCAGTTCTTC. It encodes CASRGLAGSYYNEQFF.